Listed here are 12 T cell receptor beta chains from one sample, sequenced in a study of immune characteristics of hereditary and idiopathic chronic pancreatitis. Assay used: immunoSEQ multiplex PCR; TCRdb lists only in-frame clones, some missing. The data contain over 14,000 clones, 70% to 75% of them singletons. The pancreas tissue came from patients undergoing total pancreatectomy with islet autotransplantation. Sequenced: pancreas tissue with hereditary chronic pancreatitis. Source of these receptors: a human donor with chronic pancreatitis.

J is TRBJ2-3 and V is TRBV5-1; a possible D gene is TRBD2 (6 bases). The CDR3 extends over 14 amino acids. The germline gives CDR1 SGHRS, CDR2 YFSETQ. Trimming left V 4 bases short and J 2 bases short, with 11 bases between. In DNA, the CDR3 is TGCGCCAGCAGCCCGGGACTTAACACAGATACGCAGTATTTT. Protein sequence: CASSPGLNTDTQYF. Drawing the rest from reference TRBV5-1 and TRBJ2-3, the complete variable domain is KAGVTQTPRYLIKTRGQQVTLSCSPISGHRSVSWYQQTPGQGLQFLFEYFSETQRNKGNFPGRFSGRQFSNSRSEMNVSTLELGDSALYLCASSPGLNTDTQYFGPGTRLTVL.

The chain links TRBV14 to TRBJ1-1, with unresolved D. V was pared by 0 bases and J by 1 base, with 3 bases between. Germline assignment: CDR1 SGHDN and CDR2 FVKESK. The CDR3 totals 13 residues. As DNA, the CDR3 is TGTGCCAGCAGCCAAGATCAGAACACTGAAGCTTTCTTT. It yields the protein CASSQDQNTEAFF.

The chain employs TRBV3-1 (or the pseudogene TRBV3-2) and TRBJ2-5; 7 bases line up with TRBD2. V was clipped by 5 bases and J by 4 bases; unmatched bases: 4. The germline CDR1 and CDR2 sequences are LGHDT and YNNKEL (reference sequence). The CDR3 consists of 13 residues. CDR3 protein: CASSGGGVETQYF. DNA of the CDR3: TGTGCCAGCAGCGGGGGGGGAGTAGAGACCCAGTACTTC.

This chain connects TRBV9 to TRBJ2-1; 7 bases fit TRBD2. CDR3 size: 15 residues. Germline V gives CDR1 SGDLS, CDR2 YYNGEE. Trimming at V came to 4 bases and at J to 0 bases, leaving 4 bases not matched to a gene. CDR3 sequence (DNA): TGTGCCAGCAGCTCTAGCGGAGACTCCTACAATGAGCAGTTCTTC. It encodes CASSSSGDSYNEQFF.

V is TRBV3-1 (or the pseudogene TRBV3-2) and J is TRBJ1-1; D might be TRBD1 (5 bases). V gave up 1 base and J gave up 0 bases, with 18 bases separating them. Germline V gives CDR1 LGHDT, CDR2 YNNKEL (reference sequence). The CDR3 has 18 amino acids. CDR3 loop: CASSQVWGLRSMNTEAFF. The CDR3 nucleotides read TGTGCCAGCAGCCAAGTTTGGGGACTCCGCAGCATGAACACTGAAGCTTTCTTT.

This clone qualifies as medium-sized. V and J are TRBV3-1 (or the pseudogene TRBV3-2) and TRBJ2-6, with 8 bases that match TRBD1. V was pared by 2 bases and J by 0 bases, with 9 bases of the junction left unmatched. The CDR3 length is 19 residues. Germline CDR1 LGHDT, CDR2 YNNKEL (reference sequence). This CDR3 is CASSQYDRGLSSGANVLTF. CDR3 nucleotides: TGTGCCAGCAGCCAATACGACAGGGGCCTAAGCTCTGGGGCCAACGTCCTGACTTTC.

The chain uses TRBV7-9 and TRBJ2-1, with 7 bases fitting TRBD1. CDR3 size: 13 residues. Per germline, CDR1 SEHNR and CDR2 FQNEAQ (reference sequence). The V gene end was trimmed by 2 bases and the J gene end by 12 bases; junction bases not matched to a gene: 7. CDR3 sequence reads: CASSLIRGRRQFF. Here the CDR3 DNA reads TGTGCCAGCAGCTTAATTAGGGGGCGGAGGCAGTTCTTC.

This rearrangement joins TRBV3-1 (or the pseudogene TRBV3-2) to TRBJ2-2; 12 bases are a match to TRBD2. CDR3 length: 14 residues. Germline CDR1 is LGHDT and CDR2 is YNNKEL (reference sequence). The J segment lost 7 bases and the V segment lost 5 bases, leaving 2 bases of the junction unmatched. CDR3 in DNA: TGTGCCAGCAGCTCTAGCGGGAGGGTCGGGGAGCTGTTTTTT. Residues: CASSSSGRVGELFF.

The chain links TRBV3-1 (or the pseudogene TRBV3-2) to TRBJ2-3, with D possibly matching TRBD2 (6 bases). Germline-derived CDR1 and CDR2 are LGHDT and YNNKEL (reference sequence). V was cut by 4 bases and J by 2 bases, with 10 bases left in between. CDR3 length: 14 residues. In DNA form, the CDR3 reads TGTGCCAGCAGCCCGGGGGAGTACACAGATACGCAGTATTTT. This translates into CASSPGEYTDTQYF.

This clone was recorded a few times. DNA for the CDR3: TGTGCCAGCACTAGGCCTTACAATGAGCAGTTCTTC. This codes for CASTRPYNEQFF. The chain links TRBV12-3 or TRBV12-4 to TRBJ2-1; D remains unclear. V dropped 7 bases and J dropped 4 bases, with 8 bases sitting between them. The CDR3 is 12 residues long.

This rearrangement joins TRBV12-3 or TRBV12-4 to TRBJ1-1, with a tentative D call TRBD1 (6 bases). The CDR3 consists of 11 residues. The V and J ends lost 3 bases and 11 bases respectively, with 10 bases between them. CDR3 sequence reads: CASSFQGRAFF. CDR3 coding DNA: TGTGCCAGCAGTTTTCAGGGGAGGGCTTTCTTT.

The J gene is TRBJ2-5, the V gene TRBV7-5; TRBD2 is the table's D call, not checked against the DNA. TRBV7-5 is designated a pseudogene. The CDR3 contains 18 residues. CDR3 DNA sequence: TGTGCCAGAAGCCCCCGAGCGGACGGAGGAGCTTCGTGGGAGACCCAGTACTTC. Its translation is CARSPRADGGASWETQYF.